This is a list of T cell receptor beta chains from one sample in a study of beta chain features in type 1 diabetes. Profiled with immunoSEQ multiplex PCR; TCRdb holds only in-frame clones, not every one. In the table there are some 350,000 clones, around 10% of which are singletons. Specimen: central memory CD4+ T cells from blood. These TCRs come from a man younger than 45 with type 1 diabetes. Both conserved end residues are part of each CDR3. Fields, in order: D gene, CDR3 length, clone size, V gene, J gene, CDR3 protein, CDR3 DNA. D genes are given only for firm matches. The size field is filled for only some rows; it gives once, few, many or a size class.

>NA|14|few|TRBV14|TRBJ1-3
CASSQQAGGNTIYF
TGTGCCAGCAGCCAACAGGCGGGGGGAAACACCATATATTTT
>NA|13|few|TRBV19|TRBJ2-5
CASSTSRGETQYF
TGTGCCAGTAGTACGTCTCGAGGAGAGACCCAGTACTTC
>NA|15|NA|TRBV7-9|TRBJ2-1
CASSFDWGSYNEQFF
TGTGCCAGCAGCTTCGACTGGGGCTCCTACAATGAGCAGTTCTTC
>TRBD1|16|many|TRBV15|TRBJ1-3
CATSRDTGGSGNTIYF
TGTGCCACCAGCAGAGATACAGGGGGCTCTGGAAACACCATATATTTT
>TRBD1|14|NA|TRBV14|TRBJ1-1
CASSLGQGRTEAFF
TGTGCCAGCAGCCTGGGACAGGGTAGGACTGAAGCTTTCTTT
>NA|13|few|TRBV10-3|TRBJ2-7
CAISRDQSYEQYF
TGTGCCATCAGCAGGGACCAGTCCTACGAGCAGTACTTC
>NA|11|few|TRBV6-5|TRBJ2-7
CASRSEYEQYF
TGTGCCAGCAGGAGTGAGTACGAGCAGTACTTC
>NA|13|NA|TRBV10-3|TRBJ2-3
CAISGVGTDTQYF
TGTGCCATTTCGGGGGTGGGCACAGATACGCAGTATTTT
>NA|14|few|TRBV6-1|TRBJ2-7
CASSGTDSSYEQYF
TGTGCCAGCAGCGGGACGGACTCTTCCTACGAGCAGTACTTC
>NA|13|few|TRBV5-1|TRBJ1-1
CASSRLEGTEAFF
TGCGCCAGCAGCCGCCTCGAGGGAACTGAAGCTTTCTTT
>NA|15|NA|TRBV7-2|TRBJ2-7
CASSLVKGSSYEQYF
TGTGCCAGCAGCTTAGTGAAGGGAAGCTCCTACGAGCAGTACTTC
>TRBD2|16|many|TRBV11-2|TRBJ2-2
CASSFIAGGGTGELFF
TGTGCCAGCAGCTTCATAGCGGGAGGTGGCACCGGGGAGCTGTTTTTT
>TRBD1|17|NA|TRBV7-2|TRBJ2-5
CASSPITGQGVAETQYF
TGTGCCAGCAGCCCCATCACGGGACAGGGAGTCGCAGAGACCCAGTACTTC
>NA|12|many|TRBV7-2|TRBJ2-1
CASSQHGNEQFF
TGTGCCAGCAGCCAACACGGGAATGAGCAGTTCTTC
>NA|15|NA|TRBV9|TRBJ2-2
CASTPSGVETGELFF
TGTGCCAGCACCCCTTCGGGAGTGGAGACCGGGGAGCTGTTTTTT
>TRBD2|15|few|TRBV6-6|TRBJ2-1
CASSPFRLADNEQFF
TGTGCCAGCAGCCCGTTTAGGCTAGCGGACAATGAGCAGTTCTTC